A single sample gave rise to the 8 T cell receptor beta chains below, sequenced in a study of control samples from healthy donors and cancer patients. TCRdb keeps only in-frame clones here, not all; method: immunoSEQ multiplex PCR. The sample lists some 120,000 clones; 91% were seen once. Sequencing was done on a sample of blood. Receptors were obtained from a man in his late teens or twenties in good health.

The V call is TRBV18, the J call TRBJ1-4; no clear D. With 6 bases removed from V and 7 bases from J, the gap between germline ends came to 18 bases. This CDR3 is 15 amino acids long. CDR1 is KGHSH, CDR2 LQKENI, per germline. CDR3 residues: CASSRGIQLGEKLFF. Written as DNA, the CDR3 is TGTGCCAGCTCCCGAGGGATACAGCTAGGTGAAAAACTGTTTTTT. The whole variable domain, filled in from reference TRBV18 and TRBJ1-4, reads NAGVMQNPRHLVRRRGQEARLRCSPMKGHSHVYWYRQLPEEGLKFMVYLQKENIIDESGMPKERFSAEFPKEGPSILRIQQVVRGDSAAYFCASSRGIQLGEKLFFGSGTQLSVL.

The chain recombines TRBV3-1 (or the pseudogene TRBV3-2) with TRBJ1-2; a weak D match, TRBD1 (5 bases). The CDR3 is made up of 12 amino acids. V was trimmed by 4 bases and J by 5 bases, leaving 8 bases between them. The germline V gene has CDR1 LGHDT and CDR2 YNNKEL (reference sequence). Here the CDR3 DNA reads TGTGCCAGCAGCCGTGAGGGGTATGGCTACACCTTC. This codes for CASSREGYGYTF.

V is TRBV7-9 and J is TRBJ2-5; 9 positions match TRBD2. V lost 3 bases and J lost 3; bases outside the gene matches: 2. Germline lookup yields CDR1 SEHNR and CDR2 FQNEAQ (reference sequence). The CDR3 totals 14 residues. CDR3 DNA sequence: TGTGCCAGCAGCTTTTCTAGCGGGGAAGAGACCCAGTACTTC. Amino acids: CASSFSSGEETQYF. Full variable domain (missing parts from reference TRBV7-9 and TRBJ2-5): DTGVSQNPRHKITKRGQNVTFRCDPISEHNRLYWYRQTLGQGPEFLTYFQNEAQLEKSRLLSDRFSAERPKGSFSTLEIQRTEQGDSAMYLCASSFSSGEETQYFGPGTRLLVL.

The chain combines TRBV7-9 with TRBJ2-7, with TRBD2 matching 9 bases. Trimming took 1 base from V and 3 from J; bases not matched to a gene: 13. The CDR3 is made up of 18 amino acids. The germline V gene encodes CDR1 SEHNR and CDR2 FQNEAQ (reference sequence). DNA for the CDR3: TGTGCCAGCAGCTTAGTTCCAGCGGGGGGCTCCACGAGCTACGAGCAGTACTTC. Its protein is CASSLVPAGGSTSYEQYF.

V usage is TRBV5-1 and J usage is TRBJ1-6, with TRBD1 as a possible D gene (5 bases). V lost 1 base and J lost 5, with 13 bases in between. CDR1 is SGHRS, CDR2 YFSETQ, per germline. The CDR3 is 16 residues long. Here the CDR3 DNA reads TGCGCCAGCAGCTTGACCGACAGAACTAATAATTCACCCCTCCACTTT. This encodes CASSLTDRTNNSPLHF.

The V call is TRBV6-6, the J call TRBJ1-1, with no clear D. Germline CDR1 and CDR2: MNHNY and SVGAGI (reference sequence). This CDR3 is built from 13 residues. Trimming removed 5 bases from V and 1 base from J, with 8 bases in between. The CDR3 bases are TGTGCCAGCAGTCCTGGTAGGAACACTGAAGCTTTCTTT. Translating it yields CASSPGRNTEAFF.

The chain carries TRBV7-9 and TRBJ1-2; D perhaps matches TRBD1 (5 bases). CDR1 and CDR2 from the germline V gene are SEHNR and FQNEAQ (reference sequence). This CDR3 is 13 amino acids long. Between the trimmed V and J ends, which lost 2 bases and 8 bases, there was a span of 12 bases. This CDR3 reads CASSLSLQGGYTF. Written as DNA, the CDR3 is TGTGCCAGCAGCTTATCGCTGCAGGGAGGCTACACCTTC.

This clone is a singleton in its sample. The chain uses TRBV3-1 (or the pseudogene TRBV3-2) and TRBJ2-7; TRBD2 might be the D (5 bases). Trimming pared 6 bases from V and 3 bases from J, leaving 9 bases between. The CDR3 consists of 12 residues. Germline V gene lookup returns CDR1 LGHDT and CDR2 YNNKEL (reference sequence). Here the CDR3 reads CASSFEGYEQYF. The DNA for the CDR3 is TGTGCCAGCAGTTTCGAGGGCTACGAGCAGTACTTC.